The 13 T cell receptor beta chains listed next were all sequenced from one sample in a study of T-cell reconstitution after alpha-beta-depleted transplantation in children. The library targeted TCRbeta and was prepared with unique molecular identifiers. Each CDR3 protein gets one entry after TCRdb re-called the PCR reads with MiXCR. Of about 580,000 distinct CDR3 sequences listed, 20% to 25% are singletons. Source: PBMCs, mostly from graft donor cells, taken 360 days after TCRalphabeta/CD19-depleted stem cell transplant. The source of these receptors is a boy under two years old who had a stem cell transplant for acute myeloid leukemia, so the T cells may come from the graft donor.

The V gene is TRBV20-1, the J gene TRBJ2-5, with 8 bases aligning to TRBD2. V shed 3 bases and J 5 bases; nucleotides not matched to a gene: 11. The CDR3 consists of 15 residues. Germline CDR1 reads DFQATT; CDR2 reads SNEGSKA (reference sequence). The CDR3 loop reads CSASFSGGRGETQYF. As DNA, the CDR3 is TGCAGTGCTAGTTTCAGCGGGGGCCGGGGCGAGACCCAGTACTTC.

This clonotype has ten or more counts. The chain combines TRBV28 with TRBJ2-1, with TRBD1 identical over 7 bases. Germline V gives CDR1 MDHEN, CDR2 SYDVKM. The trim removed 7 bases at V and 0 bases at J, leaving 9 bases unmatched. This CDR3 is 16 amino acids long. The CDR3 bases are TGTGCCAGCACCGAGGGGGCTCCGCGCTCCTACAATGAGCAGTTCTTC. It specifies CASTEGAPRSYNEQFF.

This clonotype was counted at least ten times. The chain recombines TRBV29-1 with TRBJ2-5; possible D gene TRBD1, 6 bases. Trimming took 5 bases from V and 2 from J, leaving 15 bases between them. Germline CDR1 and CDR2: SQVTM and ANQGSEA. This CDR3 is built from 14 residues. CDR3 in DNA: TGCAGCGTTCGAGGACAGTTAAAACAAGAGACCCAGTACTTC. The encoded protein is CSVRGQLKQETQYF.

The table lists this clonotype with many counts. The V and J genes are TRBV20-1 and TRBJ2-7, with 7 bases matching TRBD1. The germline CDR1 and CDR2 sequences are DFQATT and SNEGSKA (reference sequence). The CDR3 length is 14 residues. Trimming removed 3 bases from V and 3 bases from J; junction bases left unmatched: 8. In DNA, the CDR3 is TGCAGTGCTAGGCCTCTCAGGGGGTTCTACGAGCAGTACTTC. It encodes CSARPLRGFYEQYF.

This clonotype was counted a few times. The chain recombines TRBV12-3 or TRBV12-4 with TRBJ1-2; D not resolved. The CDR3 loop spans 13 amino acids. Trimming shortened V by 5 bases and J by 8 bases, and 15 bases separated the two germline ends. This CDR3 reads CASSQRTSSGYTF. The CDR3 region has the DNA TGTGCCAGCAGTCAGCGGACCTCTAGCGGCTACACCTTC.

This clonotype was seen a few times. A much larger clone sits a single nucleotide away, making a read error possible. CDR3 sequence reads: CASSLMTGSTDTQYF. CDR3 nucleotide sequence: TGTGCCAGCAGCTTGATGACAGGGAGCACAGATACGCAGTATTTT. This chain uses TRBV7-2 with TRBJ2-3, with 7 bases aligning to TRBD1. The CDR3 covers 15 residues. Germline lookup yields CDR1 SGHTA and CDR2 FQGNSA. V lost 3 bases to trimming and J lost 0 bases; unmatched junction nucleotides: 3. Looking up the rest from reference TRBV7-2 and TRBJ2-3 gives the full variable domain: GAGVSQSPSNKVTEKGKDVELRCDPISGHTALYWYRQSLGQGLEFLIYFQGNSAPDKSGLPSDRFSAERTGGSVSTLTIQRTQQEDSAVYLCASSLMTGSTDTQYFGPGTRLTVL.

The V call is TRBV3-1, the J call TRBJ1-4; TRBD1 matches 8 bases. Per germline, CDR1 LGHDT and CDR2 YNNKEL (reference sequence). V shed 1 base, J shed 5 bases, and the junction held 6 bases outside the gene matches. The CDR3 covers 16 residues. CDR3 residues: CASSQGGTGGNEKLFF. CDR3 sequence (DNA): TGTGCCAGCAGCCAAGGGGGGACAGGAGGGAATGAAAAACTGTTTTTT. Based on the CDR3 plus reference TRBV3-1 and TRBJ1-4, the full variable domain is DTAVSQTPKYLVTQMGNDKSIKCEQNLGHDTMYWYKQDSKKFLKIMFSYNNKELIINETVPNRFSPKSPDKAHLNLHINSLELGDSAVYFCASSQGGTGGNEKLFFGSGTQLSVL.

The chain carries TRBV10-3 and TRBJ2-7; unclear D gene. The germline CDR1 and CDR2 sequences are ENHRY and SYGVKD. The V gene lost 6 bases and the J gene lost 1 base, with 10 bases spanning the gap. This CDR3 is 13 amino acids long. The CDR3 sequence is CAIRQALSYEQYF. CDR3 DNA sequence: TGTGCCATCAGGCAGGCGTTATCCTACGAGCAGTACTTC.

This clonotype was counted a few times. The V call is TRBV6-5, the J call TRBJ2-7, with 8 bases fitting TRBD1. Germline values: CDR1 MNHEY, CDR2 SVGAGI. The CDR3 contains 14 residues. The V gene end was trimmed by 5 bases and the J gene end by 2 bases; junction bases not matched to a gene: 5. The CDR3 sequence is CASSIDRGAYEQYF. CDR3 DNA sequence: TGTGCCAGCAGTATAGACAGGGGAGCCTACGAGCAGTACTTC.

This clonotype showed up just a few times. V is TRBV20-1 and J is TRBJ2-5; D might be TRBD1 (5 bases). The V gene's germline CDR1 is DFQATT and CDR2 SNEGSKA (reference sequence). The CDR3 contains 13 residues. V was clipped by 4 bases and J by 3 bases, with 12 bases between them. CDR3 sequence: CSAKRTPEETQYF. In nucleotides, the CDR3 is TGCAGTGCTAAACGGACACCTGAAGAGACCCAGTACTTC.

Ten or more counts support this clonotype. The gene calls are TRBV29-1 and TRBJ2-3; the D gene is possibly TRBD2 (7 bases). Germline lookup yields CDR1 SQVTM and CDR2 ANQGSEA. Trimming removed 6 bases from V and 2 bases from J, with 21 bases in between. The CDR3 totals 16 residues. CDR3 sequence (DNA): TGCAGCGTCAGCTATATAGGGGGGGGGGCCACAGATACGCAGTATTTT. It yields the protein CSVSYIGGGATDTQYF.

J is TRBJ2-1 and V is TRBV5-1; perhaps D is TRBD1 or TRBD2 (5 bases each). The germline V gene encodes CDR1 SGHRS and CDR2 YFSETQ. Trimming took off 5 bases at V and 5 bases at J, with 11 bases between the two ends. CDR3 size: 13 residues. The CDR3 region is CASRGVTDNEQFF. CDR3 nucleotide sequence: TGCGCCAGCAGGGGGGTGACAGACAATGAGCAGTTCTTC.

The CDR3 DNA sequence: TGCAGTGCTAGAAGGGGGGACTCCTTCTACAATGAGCAGTTCTTC. Residues: CSARRGDSFYNEQFF. The V and J genes are TRBV20-1 and TRBJ2-1; D is possibly TRBD1 or TRBD2 (6 bases each). V lost 2 bases and J lost 3, with 14 bases in between. The germline CDR1 and CDR2 sequences are DFQATT and SNEGSKA (reference sequence). There are 15 residues in the CDR3.